This entry lists 13 T cell receptor beta chains sequenced from one sample in a study of T cells in Graves' hyperthyroidism and ophthalmopathy. It was RNA transcripts that yielded the amplified TCR beta CDR3 regions. HTBI primers drove first-round RT-PCR of the TCR CDR3. TCRdb recomputed calls from the multiplex PCR reads with MiXCR, one row per CDR3 protein. The sample lists some 380,000 distinct CDR3 sequences, approximately 12% seen once, with around 20% in the top ten. The sequencing input was blood. The receptor source for this set is a man aged 30 to 45 with Graves' hyperthyroidism that later progressed to Graves' ophthalmopathy.

This clonotype was detected many times. The chain carries TRBV2 and TRBJ2-3; 11 nucleotides match TRBD2. Germline-derived CDR1 and CDR2 are SNHLY and FYNNEI. The CDR3 loop spans 17 amino acids. The junction had 12 bases not matched to a gene; V was cut back by 1 base and J by 9 bases. CDR3 region: CASSEVVSSGGLVTQYF. The CDR3 nucleotides are TGTGCCAGCAGTGAAGTAGTGTCTAGCGGGGGGTTGGTGACGCAGTATTTT.

This clonotype showed up many times. The genes are TRBV6-1 and TRBJ2-2; D is possibly TRBD2 (5 bases). CDR1 is MNHNS and CDR2 is SASEGT in the germline V gene. The CDR3 is 15 residues long. V lost 4 bases and J 0 bases, leaving 9 bases between the germline ends. The CDR3 DNA reads as TGTGCCAGCAGTGGGAGGAGCGCGAACACCGGGGAGCTGTTTTTT. This translates into CASSGRSANTGELFF.

The chain uses TRBV4-1 and TRBJ1-1, with D tentatively TRBD1 (5 bases). The CDR3 extends over 12 amino acids. V was shortened by 1 base and J by 7 bases, with 7 bases between the two germline ends. Germline-derived CDR1 and CDR2 are MGHRA and YSYEKL. CDR3 amino acids: CASSQVRGEAFF. The DNA for the CDR3 is TGCGCCAGCAGCCAAGTTAGGGGTGAAGCTTTCTTT.

Regarding this clonotype: A clone one base away is much larger, so this may be a read error. V is TRBV9 and J is TRBJ1-5; D call uncertain. The CDR3 extends over 12 amino acids. Looked up from germline, CDR1 is SGDLS and CDR2 is YYNGEE. The CDR3 is CASSVGNRPQHF. CDR3 nucleotide sequence: TGTGCCAGCAGCGTAGGAAATCGGCCCCAGCATTTT.

This clonotype is a singleton in its sample. This chain connects TRBV27 to TRBJ2-1; D could derive from TRBD1 or TRBD2 (5 bases each). V lost 9 bases, J lost 8 bases, and 11 bases lay in between. CDR1 is MNHEY and CDR2 is SMNVEV in the germline V gene (reference sequence). The CDR3 consists of 11 residues. The CDR3 DNA follows: TGTGCCAGTGGGGGAATCGATGAGCAGTTCTTC. Amino acid sequence: CASGGIDEQFF.

This clonotype was seen at least ten times. V and J are TRBV24-1 and TRBJ1-1; D gene unclear. V lost 1 base and J lost 7, with 9 bases in between. Germline CDR1 reads KGHDR; CDR2 reads SFDVKD. This CDR3 is 13 amino acids long. CDR3: CATSDFPDGEAFF. The CDR3, as DNA: TGTGCCACCAGTGATTTCCCGGACGGTGAAGCTTTCTTT.

The chain combines TRBV20-1 with TRBJ1-4; 9 bases are a match to TRBD1. Germline V gene data show CDR1 as DFQATT and CDR2 as SNEGSKA (reference sequence). The CDR3 totals 13 residues. V trimming: 1 base; J trimming: 11 bases; junction bases outside the gene matches: 5. Here the CDR3 DNA reads TGCAGTGCTAGAGGACAGGGGGAATTGAAACTGTTTTTT. It translates to CSARGQGELKLFF.

This clonotype has at least ten counts. The V and J genes are TRBV5-1 and TRBJ2-3; D is possibly TRBD1 (6 bases). CDR1 is SGHRS, CDR2 YFSETQ, per germline. CDR3 length equals 15 residues. The ends were cut back, 4 bases at V and 0 bases at J, with 12 bases in the middle. CDR3 region: CASSLRDISTDTQYF. CDR3 bases: TGCGCCAGCAGCCTACGGGACATTAGCACAGATACGCAGTATTTT.

A remark on this clonotype: One end of the junction fails to match germline, which may point to a read error. CDR3 nucleotide sequence: TGTGCCTGCAGCTTGAGAATAGCGGGGGGGCCGGCGTACAATGAGCAGTTCTTC. Translation gives CACSLRIAGGPAYNEQFF. The genes are TRBV11-2 and TRBJ2-1, with 11 positions matching TRBD2. The CDR3 has 18 amino acids. The germline gives CDR1 SGHAT, CDR2 FQNNGV.

The chain employs TRBV27 and TRBJ2-7; 7 bases fit TRBD1. The CDR3 covers 13 residues. Germline V gives CDR1 MNHEY, CDR2 SMNVEV (reference sequence). Trimming took 10 bases from V and 2 from J; bases not matched to a gene: 8. The CDR3 is CATQHRGTYEQYF. CDR3 in DNA: TGTGCCACCCAGCACAGGGGAACCTACGAGCAGTACTTC.

This clonotype appeared many times. V gene TRBV12-3 or TRBV12-4 combines with J gene TRBJ2-3; 7 positions match TRBD2. The CDR3 sequence is 15 residues long. With 2 bases clipped from V and 6 bases from J, the junction kept 8 bases outside the gene matches. The CDR3 here is CASSLMGGTRDTQYF. CDR3 nucleotide sequence: TGTGCCAGCAGTTTAATGGGGGGGACTCGGGATACGCAGTATTTT.

In its sample, this clonotype was seen once. The chain recombines TRBV7-2 with TRBJ2-7; 12 bases line up with TRBD2. The J segment lost 4 bases and the V segment lost 4 bases, leaving 8 bases of the junction unmatched. The CDR3 consists of 16 residues. Per the germline V gene, CDR1 is SGHTA and CDR2 is FQGNSA. The CDR3 DNA reads TGTGCCAGCAGCTCCTTTCTAGCGGGAGGGAAGTACGAGCAGTACTTC. Its protein is CASSSFLAGGKYEQYF.

There are many counts of this clonotype. The chain carries TRBV12-3 or TRBV12-4 and TRBJ2-2; D remains unclear. The CDR3 consists of 15 residues. The germline V and J ends were trimmed by 6 bases and 0 bases, with 11 bases remaining between them. The CDR3 reads CASRPAWANTGELFF. The DNA of the CDR3 is TGTGCCAGCAGGCCGGCCTGGGCGAACACCGGGGAGCTGTTTTTT.